Each of the 9 T cell receptor beta chains below was sequenced from the same sample in a study of glioma-infiltrating T cells after dendritic cell vaccination (dated by TCRdb to 2016 to 2017). This sample's time point label indicates: after dendritic cell vaccination, including at tumor progression/relapse. Library generation was performed with the immunoSEQ multiplex PCR assay. TCRdb mirrors the immuneACCESS table, restricted to in-frame sequences. Some clones are absent from its copies; in checked studies, under half trace to an unresolved V gene, and the reason for the others is unknown. Here the sample has tens of thousands of clones; 85% occur a single time. The ten largest clones capture 8.5% of the sample. This specimen consisted of blood, obtained after dendritic cell vaccination. These TCRs come from a human donor with glioblastoma.

For this clone: Within the sample, other DNA sequences also encode this same CDR3. This chain uses TRBV7-8 with TRBJ2-5, with D possibly TRBD1 on 5 matching bases. Trimming cost V 5 bases and J 2 bases, with 18 bases left between them. The germline gives CDR1 SGHVS, CDR2 FQNEAQ. The CDR3 totals 16 residues. The CDR3 reads CASSRERIGAQETQYF. Written as DNA, the CDR3 is TGTGCCAGCAGCCGAGAGCGAATAGGGGCGCAAGAGACCCAGTACTTC.

The chain employs TRBV5-1 and TRBJ1-4; 8 nucleotides match TRBD1. The CDR3 extends over 15 amino acids. Germline values: CDR1 SGHRS, CDR2 YFSETQ. Trimming at V came to 4 bases and at J to 11 bases, leaving 13 bases not matched to a gene. The CDR3 DNA reads TGCGCCAGCAGCCCACGTGACAGGGGACAAAACAAACTGTTTTTT. Its translation: CASSPRDRGQNKLFF.

The chain is built from TRBV28 and TRBJ2-1; a weak D match, TRBD1 (5 bases). Trimming left V 1 base short and J 7 bases short, with 14 bases between. The CDR3 spans 15 residues. Germline assignment: CDR1 MDHEN and CDR2 SYDVKM. CDR3 coding DNA: TGTGCCAGCAGTTTATCTAAGGGGATTGTAAATGAGCAGTTCTTC. Encoded protein: CASSLSKGIVNEQFF.

V gene TRBV7-2 combines with J gene TRBJ1-1; 12 nucleotides align to TRBD1. V was clipped by 5 bases and J by 1 base; unmatched bases: 5. CDR1 is SGHTA and CDR2 is FQGNSA in the germline V gene. CDR3 length: 16 residues. CDR3 nucleotides: TGTGCCAGCAGCCGGGGACAGGGGGCGCGGAACACTGAAGCTTTCTTT. Its protein product is CASSRGQGARNTEAFF.

The gene calls are TRBV28 and TRBJ2-4; D not resolved. Deletions cut 5 bases from V and 0 bases from J, with 14 bases between. The CDR3 extends over 16 amino acids. Germline lookup yields CDR1 MDHEN and CDR2 SYDVKM. The CDR3: CASSTHRNLAKNIQYF. CDR3 in DNA: TGTGCCAGCAGTACTCACAGAAACTTAGCCAAAAACATTCAGTACTTC. Combining the CDR3 with reference TRBV28 and TRBJ2-4 gives the whole variable domain DVKVTQSSRYLVKRTGEKVFLECVQDMDHENMFWYRQDPGLGLRLIYFSYDVKMKEKGDIPEGYSVSREKKERFSLILESASTNQTSMYLCASSTHRNLAKNIQYFGAGTRLSVL.

The chain has TRBV6-5 and TRBJ1-6; D may be TRBD1 (5 bases). V gave up 5 bases and J gave up 5 bases, with 13 bases separating them. Germline V lookup: CDR1 MNHEY, CDR2 SVGAGI. This CDR3 is 15 amino acids long. The CDR3 region is CASSRPGVNNSPLHF. The DNA for the CDR3 is TGTGCCAGCAGTCGTCCGGGGGTGAATAATTCACCCCTCCACTTT.

The V call is TRBV6-5, the J call TRBJ2-1, with 9 bases aligning to TRBD1. Germline CDR1 reads MNHEY; CDR2 reads SVGAGI. The V and J ends lost 2 bases and 8 bases, in that order; junction bases with no gene match: 7. CDR3 length equals 15 residues. The CDR3 protein is CASSYRRTGVHEQFF. The CDR3, as DNA: TGTGCCAGCAGTTACAGAAGGACAGGGGTCCATGAGCAGTTCTTC.

This clone was found once. The CDR3 loop is CASSLFGGEGAFF. The CDR3 coding sequence is TGTGCCAGCAGCTTATTTGGGGGGGAGGGAGCTTTCTTT. V usage is TRBV7-8 and J usage is TRBJ1-1; TRBD1 is a possible D gene (5 bases). V dropped 2 bases and J dropped 10 bases, with 14 bases sitting between them. This CDR3 comprises 13 residues. Germline V CDR1 and CDR2: SGHVS, FQNEAQ.

This chain links TRBV19 with TRBJ2-6, with a possible D match to TRBD1 (6 bases). V was shortened by 7 bases and J by 0 bases, with 13 bases between the two germline ends. The CDR3 is made up of 16 amino acids. Germline-derived CDR1 and CDR2 are LNHDA and SQIVND (reference sequence). CDR3 in amino acids: CASIDRSHSGANVLTF. The DNA for the CDR3 is TGTGCCAGTATTGACAGGTCCCACTCTGGGGCCAACGTCCTGACTTTC.